This T cell receptor beta chain was sequenced during a study of blood T cell repertoires in COVID-19. Profiling relied on immunoSEQ multiplex PCR, and the TCRdb table lists in-frame clones only, not all of them. The sample yields under 40,000 clones, about 94% seen once. This CDR3 contains 13 residues. V was pared by 8 bases and J by 6 bases, with 19 bases between. Germline CDR1 reads SQVTM; CDR2 reads ANQGSEA. The sequence was obtained from a human donor with active COVID-19. The donor label of this sample is uncertain. V is TRBV29-1 and J is TRBJ1-2, with a possible D match to TRBD1 (6 bases). Input material: peripheral blood. The CDR3 region is CSCIPGGRDGYTF. DNA for the CDR3: TGCAGCTGCATTCCCGGGGGGCGCGATGGCTACACCTTC.